The 25 T cell receptor beta chains listed next were all sequenced from one sample in a study of vaccination effects on CD4 cells after COVID-19. The antigens of these receptors remain unknown. Data came from immunoSEQ multiplex PCR; TCRdb stores just in-frame clones and leaves some out. The sample lists nearly 45,000 clones; about three quarters were seen once. Antigen-specific CD4+ T cells were expanded (with viral peptide pools) by the ViraFEST assay ahead of sequencing. At the end of 9 to 11 days of culture, CD4+ T cells were isolated. The individual was infected with SARS-CoV-2 between March and December 2020, as confirmed by PCR. The sample here was CD4+ T cells from PBMCs cultured with a peptide pool, taken before COVID-19 vaccination. All receptors derive from a human donor who had a prior SARS-CoV-2 infection.

This clone was recorded a few times. The gene calls are TRBV30 and TRBJ1-1; D remains unclear. Germline V gives CDR1 GTSNPN, CDR2 SVGIG (reference sequence). The V end was cut by 0 bases, the J end by 8 bases, with 10 bases between. This CDR3 has 12 residues. The CDR3 coding sequence is TGTGCCTGGAGTGTAGAGTACAGAGAAGCTTTCTTT. It translates to CAWSVEYREAFF.

The chain uses TRBV6-5 and TRBJ1-3; D is ambiguous. Trimming cost V 7 bases and J 4 bases, with 11 bases left between them. The CDR3 loop spans 13 amino acids. Germline V gives CDR1 MNHEY, CDR2 SVGAGI. The CDR3 nucleotides read TGTGCCAGCATCCCCCGAGGGGGAAACACCATATATTTT. Amino acids: CASIPRGGNTIYF.

The chain uses TRBV5-4 and TRBJ2-5; the D gene is possibly TRBD1 (7 bases). Germline loops: CDR1 SGHNT, CDR2 YYREEE (reference sequence). V gave up 7 bases and J gave up 1 base, with 20 bases separating them. The CDR3 contains 16 residues. CDR3 region: CASDRRGTEIQETQYF. For the CDR3, the DNA is TGTGCCAGCGATAGACGCGGGACAGAAATCCAAGAGACCCAGTACTTC.

There are many counts of this clone. V is TRBV2 and J is TRBJ1-2; 8 bases match TRBD1. CDR3 length equals 13 residues. The junction had 4 bases not matched to a gene; V was cut back by 10 bases and J by 0 bases. CDR1 and CDR2 from the germline V gene are SNHLY and FYNNEI. CDR3 region: CATSTGANYGYTF. The DNA for the CDR3 is TGTGCCACCTCGACAGGGGCTAACTATGGCTACACCTTC.

V usage is TRBV9 and J usage is TRBJ2-1, with 14 bases that match TRBD2. The length of the CDR3 is 15 residues. The V gene end was trimmed by 0 bases and the J gene end by 10 bases; junction bases not matched to a gene: 3. CDR1 is SGDLS, CDR2 YYNGEE, per germline. The CDR3 spells CASSVEGLAGVEQFF. The DNA of the CDR3 is TGTGCCAGCAGCGTAGAGGGACTAGCGGGAGTCGAGCAGTTCTTC.

This chain joins TRBV3-1 (or the pseudogene TRBV3-2) and TRBJ1-3; D not certain. With 4 bases removed from V and 0 bases from J, the gap between germline ends came to 13 bases. CDR3 length: 16 residues. Germline loops: CDR1 LGHDT, CDR2 YNNKEL (reference sequence). This CDR3 is CASSPPGGYSGNTIYF. The CDR3 DNA is TGTGCCAGCAGCCCCCCAGGCGGCTACTCTGGAAACACCATATATTTT.

The chain has TRBV27 and TRBJ1-2; TRBD1 matches at 8 bases. V shed 5 bases and J 4 bases; nucleotides not matched to a gene: 6. The CDR3 spans 14 residues. Germline-derived CDR1 and CDR2 are MNHEY and SMNVEV (reference sequence). CDR3 bases: TGTGCCAGCAGTACAGGGGGGATACCCTATGGCTACACCTTC. Amino acids: CASSTGGIPYGYTF.

V gene TRBV6-2 or TRBV6-3 combines with J gene TRBJ2-1; 10 nucleotides agree with TRBD2. V was pared by 4 bases and J by 1 base, with 7 bases of the junction left unmatched. Germline-derived CDR1 and CDR2 are MNHEY and SVGEGT. This CDR3 has 17 residues. Here the CDR3 DNA reads TGTGCCAGCAGTTGGTTCCTAGCGGGAGCATCCTACAATGAGCAGTTCTTC. Translating it yields CASSWFLAGASYNEQFF.

The chain couples TRBV6-5 to TRBJ1-2; weak D call: TRBD1 (6 bases). Trimming left V 0 bases short and J 1 base short, with 12 bases between. The CDR3 contains 16 residues. Germline lookup yields CDR1 MNHEY and CDR2 SVGAGI. In DNA form, the CDR3 reads TGTGCCAGCAGTTACTCATGGGGCAGGGGTAACTATGGCTACACCTTC. It translates to CASSYSWGRGNYGYTF.

Here the CDR3 DNA reads TGTGCCAGCAGCGCAAAGGGACAGGGGGCCTTAGGCTACACCTTC. As protein: CASSAKGQGALGYTF. The V and J genes are TRBV9 and TRBJ1-2; 12 positions agree with TRBD1. The V and J ends lost 3 bases and 8 bases, in that order; junction bases with no gene match: 8. Germline V gives CDR1 SGDLS, CDR2 YYNGEE. The CDR3 consists of 15 residues.

In this sample, this clone turned up a few times. This CDR3 reads CASSFIAGGYTF. Written as DNA, the CDR3 is TGTGCCAGTAGTTTTATAGCGGGAGGCTACACCTTC. The rearrangement joins TRBV19 to TRBJ1-2; no definite D call. This CDR3 is 12 amino acids long. Deletions cut 5 bases from V and 8 bases from J, with 12 bases between. Germline values: CDR1 LNHDA, CDR2 SQIVND (reference sequence).

The genes are TRBV6-6 and TRBJ2-7; a possible D gene is TRBD2 (6 bases). Germline lookup yields CDR1 MNHNY and CDR2 SVGAGI (reference sequence). The CDR3 consists of 16 residues. The V gene lost 5 bases and the J gene lost 2 bases, with 19 bases spanning the gap. The CDR3 sequence is CASSRPTGGMTYEQYF. In nucleotides, the CDR3 is TGTGCCAGCAGTCGGCCGACTGGGGGGATGACCTACGAGCAGTACTTC.

This chain links TRBV5-8 with TRBJ2-5; D uncertain. Germline values: CDR1 SGHTS, CDR2 YDEGEE. The CDR3 is 14 amino acids. Trimming stripped 3 bases from V and 4 bases from J, with 13 bases between. The DNA for the CDR3 is TGTGCCAGCAGCTGGCCCTACCGCGGAGAGACCCAGTACTTC. As protein: CASSWPYRGETQYF.

The chain combines TRBV14 with TRBJ2-3; 7 bases align to TRBD2. This CDR3 region has 19 residues. The germline V gene has CDR1 SGHDN and CDR2 FVKESK. The V and J ends lost 3 bases and 2 bases, in that order; junction bases with no gene match: 17. The chain's CDR3 is CASSQEPSRSSGTTDTQYF. The CDR3 DNA reads as TGTGCCAGCAGCCAGGAACCGTCGAGGTCTAGCGGAACCACAGATACGCAGTATTTT. The entire variable domain, with the rest obtained from reference TRBV14 and TRBJ2-3, is as follows: EAGVTQFPSHSVIEKGQTVTLRCDPISGHDNLYWYRRVMGKEIKFLLHFVKESKQDESGMPNNRFLAERTGGTYSTLKVQPAELEDSGVYFCASSQEPSRSSGTTDTQYFGPGTRLTVL.

The chain couples TRBV6-2 or TRBV6-3 to TRBJ2-1; the D gene is possibly TRBD2 (6 bases). CDR1 and CDR2 (germline): MNHEY, SVGEGT. V gave up 1 base and J gave up 4 bases, with 11 bases separating them. This CDR3 has 15 amino acids. The CDR3 region is CASSYLASEYNEQFF. The CDR3 DNA reads as TGTGCCAGCAGTTACTTGGCTAGCGAGTACAATGAGCAGTTCTTC.

This clone came up a few times. The chain combines TRBV18 with TRBJ2-2; possibly TRBD1 for D (6 bases). The CDR3 is 16 residues long. V was clipped by 1 base and J by 1 base, with 10 bases between them. Germline CDR1 KGHSH, CDR2 LQKENI. The chain's CDR3 is CASSPQGDMNTGELFF. The DNA of the CDR3 is TGTGCCAGCTCACCACAAGGGGACATGAACACCGGGGAGCTGTTTTTT.

There are a few counts of this clone. This chain joins TRBV28 and TRBJ1-6; 8 nucleotides match TRBD1. The length of the CDR3 is 14 residues. CDR1 is MDHEN, CDR2 SYDVKM, per germline. The J segment lost 7 bases and the V segment lost 8 bases, leaving 7 bases of the junction unmatched. The CDR3 DNA is TGTGCCAGCCTAGTGGGACAGGAGAATTCACCCCTCCACTTT. This sequence encodes CASLVGQENSPLHF.

This clone turned up a few times. V usage is TRBV28 and J usage is TRBJ1-2; 9 positions match TRBD1. Germline lookup yields CDR1 MDHEN and CDR2 SYDVKM. This CDR3 region has 14 residues. The V and J ends lost 7 bases and 2 bases, in that order; junction bases with no gene match: 5. The DNA of the CDR3 is TGTGCCAGCACCCTGACAGGGGGAAACTATGGCTACACCTTC. Protein product: CASTLTGGNYGYTF.

This clone was observed a few times. The chain combines TRBV4-2 with TRBJ2-7; tentatively, D is TRBD2 (7 bases). The ends were cut back, 4 bases at V and 6 bases at J, with 19 bases in the middle. The CDR3 has 15 residues. Looked up from germline, CDR1 is LGHNA and CDR2 is YNFKEQ. As DNA, the CDR3 is TGTGCCAGCAGCCCCCCTCCGGGGGCTAGCGGCGAGCAGTACTTC. It is translated as CASSPPPGASGEQYF.

The DNA of the CDR3 is TGTGCCAGCAAGGAGGAAGTTCTCACTGAAGCTTTCTTT. It codes for CASKEEVLTEAFF. The chain couples TRBV2 to TRBJ1-1; D gene ambiguous. The CDR3 contains 13 residues. CDR1 is SNHLY and CDR2 is FYNNEI in the germline V gene. Trimming removed 7 bases from V and 4 bases from J, with 13 bases in between.

DNA for the CDR3: TGTGCCTGGAGTGCCCGGACGTGGCTAGCAGGCAACATTCAGTACTTC. This gives the protein CAWSARTWLAGNIQYF. The J gene is TRBJ2-4, the V gene TRBV30, with D tentatively TRBD2 (5 bases). With 1 base removed from V and 7 bases from J, the gap between germline ends came to 20 bases. The CDR3 covers 16 residues. CDR1 and CDR2 from the germline V gene are GTSNPN and SVGIG (reference sequence).

The V call is TRBV14, the J call TRBJ2-7; D ambiguous. Germline assignment: CDR1 SGHDN and CDR2 FVKESK. The V end was cut by 4 bases, the J end by 4 bases, with 11 bases between. This CDR3 region has 13 residues. This chain's CDR3 is CASSPDGLYEQYF. The CDR3, as DNA: TGTGCCAGCAGCCCGGACGGATTATACGAGCAGTACTTC. The full variable domain, its missing parts supplied by reference TRBV14 and TRBJ2-7, is EAGVTQFPSHSVIEKGQTVTLRCDPISGHDNLYWYRRVMGKEIKFLLHFVKESKQDESGMPNNRFLAERTGGTYSTLKVQPAELEDSGVYFCASSPDGLYEQYFGPGTRLTVT.

The rearrangement uses TRBV6-6 and TRBJ2-5; maybe TRBD2 (6 bases). This CDR3 region has 13 residues. V was shortened by 7 bases and J by 4 bases, with 13 bases between the two germline ends. Looked up from germline, CDR1 is MNHNY and CDR2 is SVGAGI (reference sequence). The CDR3 coding sequence is TGTGCCAGCACCTCGCTGGGGGGAGAGACCCAGTACTTC. Translating it yields CASTSLGGETQYF.

V gene TRBV7-3 combines with J gene TRBJ1-2; D unclear. With 5 bases removed from V and 3 bases from J, the gap between germline ends came to 16 bases. The CDR3 is 15 amino acids. Germline CDR1 is SGHTA and CDR2 is FQGTGA. CDR3 loop: CASSGWAQSDYGYTF. CDR3 in DNA: TGTGCCAGCAGCGGATGGGCCCAGAGCGACTATGGCTACACCTTC.

This chain uses TRBV2 with TRBJ2-7, with D possibly matching TRBD2 (5 bases). This CDR3 has 11 residues. V was trimmed by 2 bases and J by 12 bases, leaving 11 bases between them. Germline values: CDR1 SNHLY, CDR2 FYNNEI. The DNA of the CDR3 is TGTGCCAGCAGTGAAAGTCGGCGGGCGTACTTC. The encoded protein is CASSESRRAYF.